The following is a T cell receptor beta chain sequence with its context. This entry is derived from a study of blood T cell repertoires in COVID-19. About the study: Both acute and convalescent COVID-19 samples were obtained from the United States, Italy and Spain. Nucleic acid was either cDNA or gDNA, and it came from T cells, B-cell-depleted T cells, or PBMCs.

The protocol was immunoSEQ multiplex PCR, while the TCRdb copy is restricted to in-frame clones and leaves out a portion. The sample has approximately 390,000 clones; approximately 85% are singletons. Residents of 24 US areas, aged about 18 to 95 years, made up the participants. The TCR sequence derives from a woman aged 40-49 years with acute COVID-19. The sample comprised PBMCs or T cells enriched from blood (not recorded which).

CDR3 residues: CASSQGQPYGYTF. Written as DNA, the CDR3 is TGCGCCAGCAGCCAAGGACAGCCATATGGCTACACCTTC. The V gene is TRBV4-1, the J gene TRBJ1-2, with a possible D match to TRBD1 (5 bases). The CDR3 length is 13 residues. V dropped 1 base and J dropped 5 bases, with 8 bases sitting between them. The germline V gene encodes CDR1 MGHRA and CDR2 YSYEKL.